This T cell receptor beta chain was identified during a study of T cell repertoires in cytomegalovirus infection. The wider study: Well-studied HLA-B-restricted epitopes and recently identified HLA-C-restricted epitopes of CMV were both used in the study. It was the public TCR beta signatures that indicated both CMV infection and matching HLA type.

In the case of this clonotype: The antigen is undetermined.

The CDR3 has 17 amino acids. The V end was cut by 6 bases, the J end by 0 bases, with 15 bases between. Per germline, CDR1 MNHEY and CDR2 SMNVEV (reference sequence). Study results and caveats: Cumulative public TCR beta family frequency identified CMV carriers with the relevant HLA. HLA-C-restricted TCR beta clonotypes specific for CMV led the ex vivo response.

Each CDR3 protein gets one entry after TCRdb re-called the reads with MiXCR. Of roughly 700,000 distinct CDR3 sequences listed, around 31% are singletons. The origin of this receptor is a human donor in good health (CMV status not recorded). Some clones in this sample may be carry-over from other donors' samples. The material was cultured PBMCs, obtained from culture after CMV antigen stimulation. This chain connects TRBV27 to TRBJ1-6, with D tentatively TRBD1 (6 bases). The CDR3 coding sequence is TGTGCCAGCAGGAGGACAGAGCCAAGCTCCTATAATTCACCCCTCCACTTT. Its translation is CASRRTEPSSYNSPLHF.